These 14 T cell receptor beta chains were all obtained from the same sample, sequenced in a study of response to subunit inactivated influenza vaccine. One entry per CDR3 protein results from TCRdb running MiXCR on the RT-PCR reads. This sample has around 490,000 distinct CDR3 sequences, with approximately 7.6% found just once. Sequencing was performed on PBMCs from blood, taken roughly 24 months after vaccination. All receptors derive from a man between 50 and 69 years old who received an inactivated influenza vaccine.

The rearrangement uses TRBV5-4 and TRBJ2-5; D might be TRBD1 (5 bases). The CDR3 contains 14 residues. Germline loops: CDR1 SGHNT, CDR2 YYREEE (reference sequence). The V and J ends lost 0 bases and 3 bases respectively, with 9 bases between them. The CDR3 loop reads CASSLVGVEETQYF. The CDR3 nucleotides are TGTGCCAGCAGCTTGGTAGGGGTCGAAGAGACCCAGTACTTC.

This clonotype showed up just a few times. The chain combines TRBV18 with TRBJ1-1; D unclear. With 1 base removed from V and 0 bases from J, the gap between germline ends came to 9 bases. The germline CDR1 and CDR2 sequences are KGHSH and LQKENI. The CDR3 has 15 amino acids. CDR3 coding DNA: TGTGCCAGCTCACCACGTATGGATATGAACACTGAAGCTTTCTTT. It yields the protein CASSPRMDMNTEAFF. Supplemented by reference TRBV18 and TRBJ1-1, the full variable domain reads NAGVMQNPRHLVRRRGQEARLRCSPMKGHSHVYWYRQLPEEGLKFMVYLQKENIIDESGMPKERFSAEFPKEGPSILRIQQVVRGDSAAYFCASSPRMDMNTEAFFGQGTRLTVV.

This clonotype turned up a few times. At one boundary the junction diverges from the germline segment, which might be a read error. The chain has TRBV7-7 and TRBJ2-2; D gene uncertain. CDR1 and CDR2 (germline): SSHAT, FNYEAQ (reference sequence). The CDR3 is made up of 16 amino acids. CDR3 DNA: TGTGCTAGCAGCTTAACTGTAGGGCGTGGAACCGGGGAGCTGTTTTTT. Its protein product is CASSLTVGRGTGELFF.

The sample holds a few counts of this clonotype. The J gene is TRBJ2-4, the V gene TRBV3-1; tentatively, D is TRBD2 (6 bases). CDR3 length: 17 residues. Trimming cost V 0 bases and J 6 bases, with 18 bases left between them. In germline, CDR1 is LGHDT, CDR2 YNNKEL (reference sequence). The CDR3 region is CASSQDSAGTWGNIQYF. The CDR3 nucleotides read TGTGCCAGCAGCCAAGATTCCGCCGGGACTTGGGGAAACATTCAGTACTTC. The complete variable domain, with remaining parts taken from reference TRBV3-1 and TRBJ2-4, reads DTAVSQTPKYLVTQMGNDKSIKCEQNLGHDTMYWYKQDSKKFLKIMFSYNNKELIINETVPNRFSPKSPDKAHLNLHINSLELGDSAVYFCASSQDSAGTWGNIQYFGAGTRLSVL.

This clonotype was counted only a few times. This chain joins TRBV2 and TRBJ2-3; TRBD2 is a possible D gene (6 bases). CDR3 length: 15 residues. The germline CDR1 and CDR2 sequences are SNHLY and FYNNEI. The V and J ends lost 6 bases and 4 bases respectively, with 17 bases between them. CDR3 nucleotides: TGTGCCAGCAGAGTCTGGGGACTTATCCCAGATACGCAGTATTTT. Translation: CASRVWGLIPDTQYF.

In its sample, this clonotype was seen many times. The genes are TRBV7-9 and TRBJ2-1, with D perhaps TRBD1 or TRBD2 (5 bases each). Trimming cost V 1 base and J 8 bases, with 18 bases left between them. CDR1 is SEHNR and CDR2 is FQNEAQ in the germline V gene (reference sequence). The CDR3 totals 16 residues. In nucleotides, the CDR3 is TGTGCCAGCAGCTTAGTGGTGGGACCCAGCAGAGATGAGCAGTTCTTC. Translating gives CASSLVVGPSRDEQFF.

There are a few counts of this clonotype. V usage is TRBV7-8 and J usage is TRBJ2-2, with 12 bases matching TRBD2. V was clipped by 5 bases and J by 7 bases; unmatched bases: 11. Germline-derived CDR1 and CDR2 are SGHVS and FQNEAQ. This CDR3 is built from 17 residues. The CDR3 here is CASSPSPSGRADGELFF. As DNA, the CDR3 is TGTGCCAGCAGCCCATCCCCTAGCGGGAGGGCGGACGGGGAGCTGTTTTTT.

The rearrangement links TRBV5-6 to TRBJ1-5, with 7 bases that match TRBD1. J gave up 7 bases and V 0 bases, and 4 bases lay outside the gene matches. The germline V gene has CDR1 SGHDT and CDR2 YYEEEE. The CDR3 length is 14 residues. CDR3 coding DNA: TGTGCCAGCAGCTTGGGGACAGGTGCCCAGCCCCAGCATTTT. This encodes CASSLGTGAQPQHF.

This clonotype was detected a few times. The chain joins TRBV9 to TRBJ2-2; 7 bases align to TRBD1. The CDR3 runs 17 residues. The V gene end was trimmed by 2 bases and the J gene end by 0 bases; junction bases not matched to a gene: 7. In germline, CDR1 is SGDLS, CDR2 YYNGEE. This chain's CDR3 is CASSVATGLANTGELFF. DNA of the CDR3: TGTGCCAGCAGCGTGGCGACAGGGCTCGCGAACACCGGGGAGCTGTTTTTT.

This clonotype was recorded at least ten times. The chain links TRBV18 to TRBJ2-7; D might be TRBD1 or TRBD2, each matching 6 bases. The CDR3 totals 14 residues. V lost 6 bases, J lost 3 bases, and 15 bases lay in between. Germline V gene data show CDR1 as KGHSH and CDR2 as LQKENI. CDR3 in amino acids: CASSPVGGYYEQYF. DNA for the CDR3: TGTGCCAGCTCTCCCGTCGGGGGCTACTACGAGCAGTACTTC.

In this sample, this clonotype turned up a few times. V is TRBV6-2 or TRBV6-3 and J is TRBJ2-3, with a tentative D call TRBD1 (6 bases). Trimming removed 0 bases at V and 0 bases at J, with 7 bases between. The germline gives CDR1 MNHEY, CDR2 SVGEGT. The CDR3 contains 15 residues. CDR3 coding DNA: TGTGCCAGCAGTTACTCGACAGGTAGCACAGATACGCAGTATTTT. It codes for CASSYSTGSTDTQYF.

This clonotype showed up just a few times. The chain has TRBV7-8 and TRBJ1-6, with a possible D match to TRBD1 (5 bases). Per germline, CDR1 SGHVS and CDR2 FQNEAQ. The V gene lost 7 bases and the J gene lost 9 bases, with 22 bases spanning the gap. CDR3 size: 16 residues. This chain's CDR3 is CASIPGPGRVFSPLHF. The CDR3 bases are TGTGCCAGCATCCCTGGTCCAGGGAGAGTGTTTTCACCCCTCCACTTT. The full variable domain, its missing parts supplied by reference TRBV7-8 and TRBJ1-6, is GAGVSQSPRYKVAKRGQDVALRCDPISGHVSLFWYQQALGQGPEFLTYFQNEAQLDKSGLPSDRFFAERPEGSVSTLKIQRTQQEDSAVYLCASIPGPGRVFSPLHFGNGTRLTVT.

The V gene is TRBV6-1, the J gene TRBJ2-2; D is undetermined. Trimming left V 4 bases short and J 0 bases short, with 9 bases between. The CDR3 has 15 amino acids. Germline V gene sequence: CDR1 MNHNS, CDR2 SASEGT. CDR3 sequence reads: CASSGRIANTGELFF. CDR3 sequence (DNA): TGTGCCAGCAGTGGAAGGATCGCGAACACCGGGGAGCTGTTTTTT.

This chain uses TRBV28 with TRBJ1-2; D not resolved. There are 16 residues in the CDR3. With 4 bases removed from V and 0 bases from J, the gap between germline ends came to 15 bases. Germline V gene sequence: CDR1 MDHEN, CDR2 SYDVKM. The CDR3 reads CASSSGGEISNYGYTF. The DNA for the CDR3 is TGTGCCAGCAGTTCGGGCGGAGAAATCTCTAACTATGGCTACACCTTC.